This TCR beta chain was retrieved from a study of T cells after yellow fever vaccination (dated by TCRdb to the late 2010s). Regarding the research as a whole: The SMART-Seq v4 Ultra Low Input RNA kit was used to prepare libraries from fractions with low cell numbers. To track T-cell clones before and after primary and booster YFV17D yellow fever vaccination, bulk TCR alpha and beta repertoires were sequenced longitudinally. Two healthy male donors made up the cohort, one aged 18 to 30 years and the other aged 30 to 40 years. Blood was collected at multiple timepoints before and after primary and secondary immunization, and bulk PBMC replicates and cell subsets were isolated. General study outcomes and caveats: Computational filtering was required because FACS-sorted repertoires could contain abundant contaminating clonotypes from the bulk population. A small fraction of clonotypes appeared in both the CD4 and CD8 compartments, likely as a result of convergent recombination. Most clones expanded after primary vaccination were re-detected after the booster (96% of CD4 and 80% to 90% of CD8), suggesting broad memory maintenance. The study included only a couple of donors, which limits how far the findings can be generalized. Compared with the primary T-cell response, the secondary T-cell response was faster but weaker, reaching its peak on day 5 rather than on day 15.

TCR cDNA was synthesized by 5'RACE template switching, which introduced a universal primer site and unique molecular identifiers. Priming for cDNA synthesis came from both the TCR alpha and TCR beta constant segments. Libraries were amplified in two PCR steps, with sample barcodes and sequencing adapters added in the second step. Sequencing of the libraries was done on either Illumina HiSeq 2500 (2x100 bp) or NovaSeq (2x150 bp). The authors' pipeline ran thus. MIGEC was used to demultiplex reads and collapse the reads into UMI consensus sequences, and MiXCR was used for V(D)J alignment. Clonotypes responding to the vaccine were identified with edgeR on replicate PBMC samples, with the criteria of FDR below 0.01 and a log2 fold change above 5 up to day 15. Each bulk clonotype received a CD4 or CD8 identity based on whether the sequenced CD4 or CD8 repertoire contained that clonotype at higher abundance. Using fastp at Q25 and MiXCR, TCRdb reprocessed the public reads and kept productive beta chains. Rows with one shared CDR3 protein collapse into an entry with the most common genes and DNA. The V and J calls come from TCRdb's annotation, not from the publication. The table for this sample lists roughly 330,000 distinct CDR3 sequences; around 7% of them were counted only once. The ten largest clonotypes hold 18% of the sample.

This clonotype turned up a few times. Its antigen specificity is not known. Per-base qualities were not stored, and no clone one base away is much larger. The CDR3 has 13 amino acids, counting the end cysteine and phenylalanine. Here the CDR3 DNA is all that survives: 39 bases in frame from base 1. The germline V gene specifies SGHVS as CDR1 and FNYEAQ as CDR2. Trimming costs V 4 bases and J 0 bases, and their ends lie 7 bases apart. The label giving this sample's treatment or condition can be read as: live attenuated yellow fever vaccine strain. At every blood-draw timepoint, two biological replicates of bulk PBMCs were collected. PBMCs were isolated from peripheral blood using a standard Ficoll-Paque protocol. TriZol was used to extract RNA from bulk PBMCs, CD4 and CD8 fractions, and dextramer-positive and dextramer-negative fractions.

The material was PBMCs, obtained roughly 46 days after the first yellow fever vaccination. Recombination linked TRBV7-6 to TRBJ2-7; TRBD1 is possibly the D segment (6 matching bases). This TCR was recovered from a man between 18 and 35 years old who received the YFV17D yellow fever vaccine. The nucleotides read TGTGCCAGCAGCTGGGGGCCCTCCTACGAGCAGTACTTC. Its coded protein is CASSWGPSYEQYF.